This T cell receptor (beta chain) stems from a study of shared clonotypes between healthy human individuals. V shed 1 base, J shed 5 bases, and the junction held 6 bases outside the gene matches. CDR3 length: 15 residues. The germline gives CDR1 MGHRA, CDR2 YSYEKL. None of the donors, who were healthy HIV-negative adults, had recently had acute infections or vaccinations. Clones were read by immunoSEQ multiplex PCR, and TCRdb kept only the in-frame ones, dropping some. The sample has about 600,000 clones; around 80% are singletons. This rearrangement joins TRBV4-1 to TRBJ2-7; the match to TRBD2 covers 9 bases. The specimen sequenced was PBMCs. This clonotype was sampled from a woman aged 40 to 50 in good health. Some clones in this sample may be carry-over from other donors' samples. CDR3 sequence: CASSQGGLAGDEQYF. The DNA for the CDR3 is TGCGCCAGCAGCCAAGGTGGGTTAGCGGGAGACGAGCAGTACTTC.